The rows below give T cell receptor beta chains drawn from one sample of a study of T cells after yellow fever vaccination. TCRdb called the 5' RACE reads again in MiXCR, with one record for every CDR3 protein. The sample includes around 300,000 distinct CDR3 sequences, 4% to 5.5% of them seen just once. The material was PBMCs, obtained 15 days after the yellow fever booster vaccination. These receptors all stem from a man aged 18 to 30 who received the YFV17D yellow fever vaccine. CDR3s leave out the opening cysteine and the closing phenylalanine or tryptophan. Part of the rows lack a size; the others show once, few, many or a class for expanded clones.

many	10	TRBV6-6	TRBJ1-6	AGGAYNSPLH
many	12	TRBV20-1	TRBJ2-1	SARDMGQASWQF
few	12	TRBV4-1	TRBJ1-1	ASSQELTNTEAF
.	14	TRBV5-1	TRBJ2-3	ASSLGSGAGTDTQY
many	12	TRBV10-3	TRBJ1-5	AISPDSSNQPQH
once	13	TRBV12-3/TRBV12-4	TRBJ1-5	ASTPQGRSNQPQH
few	13	TRBV7-2	TRBJ1-6	ASTGGSSYNSPLH
.	13	TRBV4-3	TRBJ2-3	ASSQDQGSTDTQY
few	13	TRBV7-2	TRBJ2-3	ASLTTTSGTDTQY
many	9	TRBV5-1	TRBJ2-5	ASTAQETQY
.	10	TRBV7-9	TRBJ1-1	ASSFAGAEAF
many	13	TRBV7-3	TRBJ2-5	ASSSAGLAGETQY
.	10	TRBV10-3	TRBJ2-1	AISETFDEQF
many	11	TRBV29-1	TRBJ1-2	SVRTGGDYGYT
few	15	TRBV7-3	TRBJ2-3	ASSPGGGPAGTDTQY
.	12	TRBV7-9	TRBJ1-5	ASSPRGNNQPQH
.	11	TRBV19	TRBJ2-7	ASSIDRGYEQY
many	10	TRBV2	TRBJ1-1	ASKRWNTEAF
few	13	TRBV20-1	TRBJ2-1	SAKASRSNYNEQF
few	14	TRBV6-2/TRBV6-3	TRBJ1-5	ASSYSGQGYNQPQH
few	16	TRBV7-3	TRBJ2-2	ASSLPPGSGTNTGELF
.	14	TRBV9	TRBJ1-3	ASSVERVRTGNTIY
many	11	TRBV12-3/TRBV12-4	TRBJ1-3	ASNPTGGNTIY
.	14	TRBV5-1	TRBJ1-4	ASSLGNRGYNEKLF
many	12	TRBV5-5	TRBJ2-7	ASSLTGASYEQY
.	9	TRBV3-1	TRBJ2-7	ASGVGYEQY
.	14	TRBV12-5	TRBJ2-1	ASGWALGTSVNEQF
few	11	TRBV20-1	TRBJ1-1	SAKRDINTEAF
many	11	TRBV7-2	TRBJ1-6	ASRPGGHSPLH
few	13	TRBV6-5	TRBJ1-3	ASRPEWDSGNTIY
.	13	TRBV7-9	TRBJ1-4	ASSYTGGWQEKLF
many	14	TRBV5-1	TRBJ2-6	ASSGTGPSGANVLT
.	10	TRBV11-2	TRBJ2-4	ASSLDWSGPH
many	13	TRBV4-3	TRBJ2-5	ASSQGAGLGETQY
few	13	TRBV20-1	TRBJ1-3	SARDRLHSGNTIY
.	16	TRBV14	TRBJ2-3	ASSHKPHSGWGTDTQY
.	11	TRBV27	TRBJ1-1	ASSLTNLGEAF
few	13	TRBV7-9	TRBJ2-3	AIPGTGDFTDTQY
few	11	TRBV19	TRBJ1-1	ASGVILNTEAF
.	14	TRBV4-3	TRBJ1-2	ASSQGFQGGTNGYT
few	13	TRBV12-5	TRBJ2-3	ASGLGQGRPDTQY
.	14	TRBV6-5	TRBJ2-5	ASSYFTGLHQETQY
many	14	TRBV7-2	TRBJ2-1	ASSPGGAGYNDEQF
few	12	TRBV5-5	TRBJ1-3	ASSTGTVGNTIY
few	15	TRBV4-1	TRBJ2-5	ASSPWGSGPLGETQY
many	14	TRBV5-1	TRBJ1-5	ASSPGVSSLGQPQH
few	13	TRBV28	TRBJ1-6	ASRPWSLENSPLH
many	13	TRBV9	TRBJ2-1	ASSASGGAYNEQF
many	13	TRBV9	TRBJ2-1	ASSVGASSYNEQF
few	12	TRBV7-2	TRBJ2-2	ASSLTGAPGELF
many	12	TRBV6-6	TRBJ1-5	ASSSIGGSQPQH
many	11	TRBV15	TRBJ1-4	ATSRDPNEKLF
few	13	TRBV24-1	TRBJ1-1	ATSVIRGGSTEAF
.	13	TRBV4-1	TRBJ1-1	ASSQAVEGWTEAF
few	12	TRBV6-2/TRBV6-3	TRBJ2-3	ATASGGGTDTQY
.	13	TRBV5-1	TRBJ1-1	ASSFESTSGTEAF
.	12	TRBV29-1	TRBJ1-1	SVVGQGRGTEAF
many	14	TRBV5-1	TRBJ2-1	ASSLGQQSSYNEQF
few	11	TRBV14	TRBJ2-5	ASSQARTGTQY